Sequencing of this T cell receptor (beta chain) was carried out in a study of beta chain features in type 1 diabetes. Looking at the study overall: All of the samples together had more than 95 million sorted cells examined.

Blood was drawn once from each donor into heparinised tubes. The draws averaged about 120 mL. Since all of the isolated RNA was reverse transcribed, expressed TCRB transcripts were what got sequenced. Samples of naive, central memory and regulatory T cells yielded a mean of about 3.7 million reads. Sequencing was performed with immunoSEQ multiplex PCR; in TCRdb, only in-frame clones are kept and a portion is missing. The sample yields approximately 170,000 clones, 6.5% to 9.5% seen once. Study-level findings and limits: At VDJ recombination sites, type 1 diabetes patients had fewer insertions and more deleted nucleotides. In every one of the four CD4+ subsets, TCRB CDR3s were moderately but significantly shorter in Type 1 diabetes patients.

With regard to this clone: What it recognizes is unknown.

The sample comprised central memory CD4+ T cells from blood. This TCR derives from a woman in her forties with type 1 diabetes.

CDR3 protein: CASSPYRGRSRGEQYF. Here the CDR3 DNA reads TGTGCCAGCAGCCCTTACAGGGGGCGGTCACGAGGGGAGCAGTACTTC. This chain links TRBV5-4 with TRBJ2-7, with 9 nucleotides matching TRBD1. From germline, CDR1 is SGHNT and CDR2 YYREEE (reference sequence). The ends lost 4 bases at V and 7 bases at J; junction bases unmatched: 15. CDR3 length equals 16 residues.